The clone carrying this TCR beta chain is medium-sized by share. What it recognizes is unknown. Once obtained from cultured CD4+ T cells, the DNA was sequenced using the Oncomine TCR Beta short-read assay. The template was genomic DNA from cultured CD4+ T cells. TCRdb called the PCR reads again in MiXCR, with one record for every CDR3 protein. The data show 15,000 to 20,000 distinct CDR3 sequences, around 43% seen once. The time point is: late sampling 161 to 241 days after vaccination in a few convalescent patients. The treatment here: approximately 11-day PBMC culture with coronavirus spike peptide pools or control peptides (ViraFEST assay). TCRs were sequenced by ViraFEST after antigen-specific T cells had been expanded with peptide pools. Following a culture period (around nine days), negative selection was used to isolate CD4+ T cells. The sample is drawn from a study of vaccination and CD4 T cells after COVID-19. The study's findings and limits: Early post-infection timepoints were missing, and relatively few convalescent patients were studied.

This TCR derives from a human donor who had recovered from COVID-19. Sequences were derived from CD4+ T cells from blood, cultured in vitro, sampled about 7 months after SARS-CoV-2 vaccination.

CDR3 in amino acids: CASTDVGRARYEQFF. The CDR3 coding sequence is TGTGCCAGCACCGACGTAGGGCGGGCCCGCTATGAGCAGTTCTTC. V gene TRBV2 combines with J gene TRBJ2-1, with a possible D match to TRBD2 (5 bases). Deletions cut 7 bases from V and 8 bases from J, with 21 bases between. Germline CDR1 reads SNHLY; CDR2 reads FYNNEI. The CDR3 has 15 residues.